This T cell receptor (beta chain) was identified in a study of T cell responses to AZD1222 COVID-19 vaccine. The protocol was immunoSEQ multiplex PCR, while the TCRdb copy is restricted to in-frame clones and leaves out a portion. Among about 150,000 clones listed, approximately 90% were seen once. Findings and limits, study-wide: Without day 14 samples, only post-peak T cell repertoires were studied. Vaccine-related CD4 TCRs covered spike, predominating at 160-218 and 743-854.

Remarks on this clone: The antigen is unknown.

Sample: peripheral blood, taken after recovery from COVID-19. This clonotype was obtained from an adult who had recovered from COVID-19.

CDR3 nucleotides: TGTGCCAGCACCGCTTTTGGGGGATTGAGCTCTGGGGCCAACGTCCTGACTTTC. Amino acid sequence: CASTAFGGLSSGANVLTF. The chain recombines TRBV6-4 with TRBJ2-6, with D possibly called TRBD1 or TRBD2 (5 bases each). The CDR3 covers 18 residues. Germline V gene lookup returns CDR1 MRHNA and CDR2 SNTAGT. The V end was cut by 7 bases, the J end by 0 bases, with 19 bases between.